This entry concerns a single T cell receptor (beta chain). This sample includes further DNA sequences coding for the same CDR3. Original processing notes: Researchers report that nucleated cell counts were estimated from reference gene primer amplification. This table comes from immunoSEQ multiplex PCR, and its TCRdb copy is limited to in-frame clones, with some not included. That table supplies the V and J calls and clone size; D and trimming were determined from the DNA. The table lists 250,000 to 350,000 clones, over 75% of them singletons, with approximately 6.8% in the top ten. Followed over time, Seattle patients had been enrolled while infection was active. The source of the sample is a study of blood T cell repertoires in COVID-19. For the study at large: COVID-19 samples collected from the United States, Italy and Spain covered acute and convalescent phases. T cells, B-cell-depleted T cells, or PBMCs supplied cDNA or gDNA.

The CDR3 extends over 13 amino acids. CDR1 and CDR2 (germline): ENHRY, SYGVKD. Deletions cut 0 bases from V and 7 bases from J, with 7 bases between. The V call is TRBV10-3, the J call TRBJ1-5, with D tentatively TRBD1 (6 bases). Sequencing used peripheral blood. The TCR comes from a woman under 40 with COVID-19, enrolled during active disease. CDR3 nucleotide sequence: TGTGCCATCAGTGAGTCGGGGGCGCAGCCCCAGCATTTT. It codes for CAISESGAQPQHF.